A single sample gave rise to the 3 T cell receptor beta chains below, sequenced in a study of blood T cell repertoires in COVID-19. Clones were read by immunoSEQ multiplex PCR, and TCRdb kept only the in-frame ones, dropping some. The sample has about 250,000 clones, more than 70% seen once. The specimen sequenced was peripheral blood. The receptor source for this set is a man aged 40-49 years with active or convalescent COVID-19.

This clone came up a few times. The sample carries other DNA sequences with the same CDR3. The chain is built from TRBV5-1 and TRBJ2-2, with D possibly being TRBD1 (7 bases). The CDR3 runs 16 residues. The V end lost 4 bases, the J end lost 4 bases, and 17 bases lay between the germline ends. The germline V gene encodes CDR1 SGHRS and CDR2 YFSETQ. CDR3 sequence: CASSPRQGGATGELFF. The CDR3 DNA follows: TGCGCCAGCAGCCCCCGACAGGGAGGCGCCACCGGGGAGCTGTTTTTT. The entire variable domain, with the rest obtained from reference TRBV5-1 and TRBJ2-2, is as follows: KAGVTQTPRYLIKTRGQQVTLSCSPISGHRSVSWYQQTPGQGLQFLFEYFSETQRNKGNFPGRFSGRQFSNSRSEMNVSTLELGDSALYLCASSPRQGGATGELFFGEGSRLTVL.

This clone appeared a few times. This chain's CDR3 is CASRTVYNEQFF. The CDR3 bases are TGTGCCAGCAGGACTGTCTACAATGAGCAGTTCTTC. The chain couples TRBV27 to TRBJ2-1; D is unresolved. The CDR3 runs 12 residues. Per germline, CDR1 MNHEY and CDR2 SMNVEV (reference sequence). V was clipped by 6 bases and J by 3 bases, with 6 bases between them.

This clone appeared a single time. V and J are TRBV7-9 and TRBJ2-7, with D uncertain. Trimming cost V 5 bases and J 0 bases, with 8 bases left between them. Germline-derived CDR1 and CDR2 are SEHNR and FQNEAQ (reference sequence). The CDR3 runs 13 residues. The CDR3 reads CASSPPSSYEQYF. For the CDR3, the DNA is TGTGCCAGCAGCCCACCGAGCTCCTACGAGCAGTACTTC.